A selection of T cell receptor beta chains follows, all from one sample in a study of cytomegalovirus exposure and HLA in healthy donors. Using immunoSEQ multiplex PCR, the repertoire was profiled, and TCRdb retains in-frame clones only, with some absent. Here the sample spans more than 85,000 clones, around three quarters being singletons. The specimen was PBMCs. These TCRs come from a female donor in good health and CMV-seropositive. Each CDR3 is given with its conserved first and last residue. Fields, in order: V gene, clone size, J gene, D gene, CDR3 protein, CDR3 DNA. D genes are given only for firm matches. A row's size may be missing; if present it is once, few, many or a size class.

V gene: TRBV6-1; clone size: few; J gene: TRBJ2-1; D gene: -; CDR3 protein: CASGPSGHEQFF; CDR3 DNA: TGTGCCAGTGGCCCGTCAGGTCATGAGCAGTTCTTC
V gene: TRBV5-1; clone size: -; J gene: TRBJ2-2; D gene: -; CDR3 protein: CASSLSGMDTGELFF; CDR3 DNA: TGCGCCAGCAGCTTGTCAGGGATGGACACCGGGGAGCTGTTTTTT
V gene: TRBV6-6; clone size: once; J gene: TRBJ2-5; D gene: TRBD1; CDR3 protein: CASSRTGQETQYF; CDR3 DNA: TGTGCCAGCAGCAGGACAGGGCAAGAGACCCAGTACTTC
V gene: TRBV29-1; clone size: -; J gene: TRBJ2-3; D gene: -; CDR3 protein: CSAGHELDTQYF; CDR3 DNA: TGCAGCGCCGGACACGAATTAGATACGCAGTATTTT
V gene: TRBV7-9; clone size: -; J gene: TRBJ2-1; D gene: TRBD1; CDR3 protein: CSSSPNRDRATYNEQFF; CDR3 DNA: TGTTCCAGCAGTCCCAACCGGGACAGGGCTACCTACAATGAGCAGTTCTTC
V gene: TRBV10-3; clone size: -; J gene: TRBJ2-3; D gene: TRBD2; CDR3 protein: CAISGVAAGDKDTQYF; CDR3 DNA: TGTGCCATCAGTGGGGTGGCAGCGGGAGATAAAGATACGCAGTATTTT
V gene: TRBV18; clone size: once; J gene: TRBJ2-4; D gene: TRBD2; CDR3 protein: CASSPLAGENIQYF; CDR3 DNA: TGTGCCAGCTCACCACTAGCGGGGGAAAACATTCAGTACTTC
V gene: TRBV27; clone size: -; J gene: TRBJ1-1; D gene: -; CDR3 protein: CASSPQGRGTEAFF; CDR3 DNA: TGTGCCAGCAGTCCACAGGGACGCGGCACTGAAGCTTTCTTT
V gene: TRBV19; clone size: -; J gene: TRBJ2-3; D gene: TRBD2; CDR3 protein: CASSPGLAADTQYF; CDR3 DNA: TGTGCCAGTAGTCCGGGACTAGCGGCAGATACGCAGTATTTT
V gene: TRBV7-9; clone size: -; J gene: TRBJ2-4; D gene: -; CDR3 protein: CASSLGGSGAKNIQYF; CDR3 DNA: TGTGCCAGCAGCTTAGGGGGTTCAGGGGCCAAAAACATTCAGTACTTC
V gene: TRBV18; clone size: few; J gene: TRBJ1-3; D gene: -; CDR3 protein: CASSISGGNTIYF; CDR3 DNA: TGTGCCAGCTCAATTTCGGGAGGAAACACCATATATTTT